Following are 9 T cell receptor beta chains from one sample sequenced in a study of T cell changes during pregnancy in multiple sclerosis. Sequencing used immunoSEQ multiplex PCR; TCRdb keeps in-frame clones, though not all of them. The table lists roughly 30,000 clones, about 88% of them singletons. The sample here was CD8+ T cells from peripheral blood mononuclear cells, taken after pregnancy. These receptors all stem from a female donor with multiple sclerosis, enrolled in a pregnancy study.

J is TRBJ1-4 and V is TRBV7-9; D is ambiguous. Per germline, CDR1 SEHNR and CDR2 FQNEAQ (reference sequence). The CDR3 covers 15 residues. V dropped 1 base and J dropped 0 bases, with 6 bases sitting between them. The DNA for the CDR3 is TGTGCCAGCAGCTTAGGTCCCACAACTAATGAAAAACTGTTTTTT. Encoded protein: CASSLGPTTNEKLFF.

The chain is built from TRBV6-6 and TRBJ2-7; D call uncertain. Trimming took off 2 bases at V and 5 bases at J, with 7 bases between the two ends. Germline CDR1 reads MNHNY; CDR2 reads SVGAGI (reference sequence). The CDR3 has 12 amino acids. In nucleotides, the CDR3 is TGTGCCAGCAGTTACGCACAGAACGAGCAGTACTTC. It translates to CASSYAQNEQYF.

The rearrangement joins TRBV14 to TRBJ1-1, with a possible D match to TRBD1 (5 bases). Germline V gene data show CDR1 as SGHDN and CDR2 as FVKESK. The CDR3 length is 15 residues. Trimming stripped 1 base from V and 5 bases from J, with 14 bases between. The CDR3 reads CASSQVTLRGTEAFF. CDR3 nucleotide sequence: TGTGCCAGCAGCCAAGTAACGCTGCGGGGGACTGAAGCTTTCTTT.

The V and J genes are TRBV4-3 and TRBJ2-3; TRBD2 matches 11 bases. The germline CDR1 and CDR2 sequences are LGHNA and YSLEER. This CDR3 contains 16 residues. V was pared by 1 base and J by 1 base, with 1 base of the junction left unmatched. CDR3 amino acids: CASSQVLAGGTDTQYF. The DNA of the CDR3 is TGCGCCAGCAGCCAAGTACTAGCGGGAGGCACAGATACGCAGTATTTT.

CDR3 sequence: CSVTSTQETQYF. In DNA, the CDR3 is TGCAGCGTTACGTCTACCCAAGAGACCCAGTACTTC. V and J are TRBV29-1 and TRBJ2-5, with D unclear. V gave up 5 bases and J gave up 1 base, with 8 bases separating them. In germline, CDR1 is SQVTM, CDR2 ANQGSEA. This CDR3 comprises 12 residues.

This chain uses TRBV27 with TRBJ2-2; 11 bases fit TRBD2. Germline V lookup: CDR1 MNHEY, CDR2 SMNVEV (reference sequence). The junction had 10 bases not matched to a gene; V was cut back by 5 bases and J by 5 bases. The length of the CDR3 is 17 residues. CDR3 region: CASSPLLAGGVTGELFF. In DNA, the CDR3 is TGTGCCAGCAGTCCCCTTCTAGCGGGAGGTGTTACCGGGGAGCTGTTTTTT.

The chain combines TRBV7-6 with TRBJ2-7, with 8 positions matching TRBD2. CDR1 is SGHVS, CDR2 FNYEAQ, per germline. With V trimmed by 1 base and J by 5 bases, 7 bases remained unmatched. The CDR3 loop spans 15 amino acids. The CDR3 loop is CASSLGPSGYNEQYF. CDR3 coding DNA: TGTGCCAGCAGCTTAGGGCCTAGCGGGTACAACGAGCAGTACTTC.

This clone was seen a few times. The chain links TRBV6-5 to TRBJ2-2; 7 bases are a match to TRBD1. The J segment lost 2 bases and the V segment lost 2 bases, leaving 2 bases of the junction unmatched. CDR1 MNHEY and CDR2 SVGAGI come from the germline V gene. The CDR3 has 15 amino acids. CDR3 protein: CASSYTGENTGELFF. CDR3 DNA sequence: TGTGCCAGCAGTTACACAGGGGAAAACACCGGGGAGCTGTTTTTT.

This chain links TRBV5-6 with TRBJ1-1, with D perhaps matching TRBD1 (6 bases). This CDR3 region has 14 residues. V was pared by 1 base and J by 0 bases, with 7 bases between. The V gene's germline CDR1 is SGHDT and CDR2 YYEEEE. This chain's CDR3 is CASSLSGVNTEAFF. The CDR3, as DNA: TGTGCCAGCAGCTTGTCAGGGGTGAACACTGAAGCTTTCTTT.